A single sample is the source of the 16 T cell receptor beta chains below, sequenced in a study of blood T cell repertoires in COVID-19 (dated by TCRdb to the early 2020s). Library method: the immunoSEQ multiplex PCR assay. Entries here come from immuneACCESS through TCRdb and include only in-frame sequences with V and J called. Some clones fail to appear in such tables; in the studies checked, an unresolved V gene covers under half of the shortfall, and the cause of the remainder is unknown. Recorded for this sample are tens of thousands of clones; 86% of them occurred a single time. The ten largest clones add up to 16% of the sample. The specimen was peripheral blood. These receptor sequences come from a man aged 55 to 69 with active or convalescent COVID-19.

The table lists this clone with a few counts. The chain carries TRBV29-1 and TRBJ1-2; 7 bases align to TRBD1. The V and J ends lost 6 bases and 7 bases, in that order; junction bases with no gene match: 11. The CDR3 has 13 residues. Germline CDR1 SQVTM, CDR2 ANQGSEA. CDR3 nucleotide sequence: TGCAGCGTCCCCACGACAGGGCTAAGTGGCTACACCTTC. Translating it yields CSVPTTGLSGYTF.

The chain joins TRBV7-9 to TRBJ1-3; 7 nucleotides match TRBD1. Trimming removed 5 bases from V and 0 bases from J; junction bases left unmatched: 4. The CDR3 runs 15 residues. From germline, CDR1 is SEHNR and CDR2 FQNEAQ (reference sequence). CDR3 protein: CASSRGQSSGNTIYF. For the CDR3, the DNA is TGTGCCAGCAGCCGGGGACAGAGCTCTGGAAACACCATATATTTT.

The chain has TRBV7-2 and TRBJ1-6; D ambiguous. Germline V gene sequence: CDR1 SGHTA, CDR2 FQGNSA. The V end was cut by 3 bases, the J end by 6 bases, with 9 bases between. The CDR3 is made up of 14 amino acids. CDR3 coding DNA: TGTGCCAGCAGCTTCGAACGGAGTAATTCACCCCTCCACTTT. Translated: CASSFERSNSPLHF. Full variable domain (outside the CDR3, taken from reference TRBV7-2 and TRBJ1-6): GAGVSQSPSNKVTEKGKDVELRCDPISGHTALYWYRQSLGQGLEFLIYFQGNSAPDKSGLPSDRFSAERTGGSVSTLTIQRTQQEDSAVYLCASSFERSNSPLHFGNGTRLTVT.

The chain couples TRBV6-5 to TRBJ2-3, with 8 bases that match TRBD2. Trimming at V came to 6 bases and at J to 2 bases, leaving 10 bases not matched to a gene. Germline V CDR1 and CDR2: MNHEY, SVGAGI. The CDR3 consists of 16 residues. In DNA form, the CDR3 reads TGTGCCAGCAGATACAATAGCGGGGTCGACACAGATACGCAGTATTTT. Protein product: CASRYNSGVDTDTQYF.

This sequence joins TRBV19 and TRBJ1-5; a possible D gene is TRBD1 (5 bases). The ends were cut back, 4 bases at V and 7 bases at J, with 11 bases in the middle. The CDR3 totals 13 residues. Germline lookup yields CDR1 LNHDA and CDR2 SQIVND (reference sequence). The CDR3 is CASSTAREQPQHF. CDR3 bases: TGTGCCAGTAGTACTGCCAGGGAACAGCCCCAGCATTTT.

The gene calls are TRBV6-2 or TRBV6-3 and TRBJ2-1; TRBD1 agrees at 7 bases. Germline trimming cut 4 bases from V and 8 bases from J; bases unmatched to any gene: 8. The CDR3 runs to 14 residues. The germline V gene has CDR1 MNHEY and CDR2 SVGEGT. As DNA, the CDR3 is TGTGCCAGCAGTTTCCGGGACAGCCTGGATGAGCAGTTCTTC. It specifies CASSFRDSLDEQFF.

This chain uses TRBV28 with TRBJ2-7, with a possible D match to TRBD1 (6 bases). The V end lost 6 bases, the J end lost 3 bases, and 12 bases lay between the germline ends. CDR1 and CDR2 (germline): MDHEN, SYDVKM. The CDR3 sequence is 13 residues long. Here the CDR3 reads CASSRQDLYEQYF. CDR3 in DNA: TGTGCCAGCAGCCGACAGGACCTCTACGAGCAGTACTTC.

V is TRBV10-2 and J is TRBJ1-1, with D tentatively TRBD1 (5 bases). There are 14 residues in the CDR3. The germline gives CDR1 WSHSY, CDR2 SAAADI. The V and J ends lost 3 bases and 0 bases respectively, with 8 bases between them. CDR3 DNA sequence: TGCGCCAGCAGTGACCTGACAGTGAACACTGAAGCTTTCTTT. The encoded protein is CASSDLTVNTEAFF.

The chain recombines TRBV6-2 or TRBV6-3 with TRBJ1-5; D not resolved. V was shortened by 1 base and J by 2 bases, with 6 bases between the two germline ends. Germline-derived CDR1 and CDR2 are MNHEY and SVGEGT. This CDR3 has 14 residues. CDR3 DNA sequence: TGTGCCAGCAGTTACTTCGTAGGCAATCAGCCCCAGCATTTT. The encoded protein is CASSYFVGNQPQHF.

The chain recombines TRBV24-1 with TRBJ2-7, with TRBD2 matching 8 bases. V trimming: 0 bases; J trimming: 0 bases; junction bases outside the gene matches: 12. Per the germline V gene, CDR1 is KGHDR and CDR2 is SFDVKD. This CDR3 comprises 19 residues. The CDR3: CATSDLTKGAGEISYEQYF. The CDR3 nucleotides are TGTGCCACCAGTGATTTGACGAAAGGAGCGGGGGAAATCTCCTACGAGCAGTACTTC.

The V and J genes are TRBV1 and TRBJ1-6; TRBD1 is taken as the D call from the table, unchecked against the DNA. TRBV1 is given as a pseudogene. This CDR3 is built from 11 residues. The CDR3 bases are TGCACCAGCAGCCAAGATAGGTACAGGCTTTTT. This gives the protein CTSSQDRYRLF.

The chain combines TRBV18 with TRBJ2-1, with 9 bases fitting TRBD1. After removal of 3 bases from V and 7 bases from J, the junction contained 7 bases not matched to a gene. The CDR3 runs 15 residues. Germline assignment: CDR1 KGHSH and CDR2 LQKENI. Here the CDR3 DNA reads TGTGCCAGCTCACCGGGACAGGGTTTTTGGAATGAGCAGTTCTTC. Its translation is CASSPGQGFWNEQFF.

This chain joins TRBV24-1 and TRBJ1-2; D is possibly TRBD1 (6 bases). Germline CDR1 reads KGHDR; CDR2 reads SFDVKD. The length of the CDR3 is 16 residues. Trimming removed 7 bases from V and 4 bases from J, with 21 bases in between. This CDR3 reads CATSWTQGRGGYGYTF. Here the CDR3 DNA reads TGTGCCACCAGCTGGACACAGGGCCGGGGTGGCTATGGCTACACCTTC.

V gene TRBV28 combines with J gene TRBJ1-2; TRBD1 agrees at 7 bases. The length of the CDR3 is 13 residues. The germline CDR1 and CDR2 sequences are MDHEN and SYDVKM. V shed 6 bases, J shed 5 bases, and the junction held 6 bases outside the gene matches. The CDR3 sequence: CASRTTGFYGYTF. The CDR3, as DNA: TGTGCCAGCAGAACGACAGGGTTTTATGGCTACACCTTC.

The chain joins TRBV10-3 to TRBJ1-1; 9 positions match TRBD1. V trimming: 8 bases; J trimming: 5 bases; junction bases outside the gene matches: 12. The CDR3 contains 15 residues. CDR1 and CDR2 (germline): ENHRY, SYGVKD. The CDR3 loop reads CAIGDREIRGTEAFF. The CDR3 DNA is TGTGCCATCGGGGACAGGGAAATACGGGGGACTGAAGCTTTCTTT.

The gene calls are TRBV5-6 and TRBJ1-5; D uncertain. The germline V gene has CDR1 SGHDT and CDR2 YYEEEE. CDR3 length: 14 amino acids. V shed 3 bases and J shed 2 bases, with 9 bases lying between them. The CDR3 sequence: CASSYGSGNQPQHF. In DNA form, the CDR3 reads TGTGCCAGCAGCTACGGGAGTGGCAATCAGCCCCAGCATTTT.